The T cell receptor beta chain described here comes from a study of technical replicates of blood from a few donors. A remark on this clone: This same CDR3 is encoded by further DNA sequences in the sample.

Profiling relied on immunoSEQ multiplex PCR, and the TCRdb table lists in-frame clones only, not all of them. The sample consists of tens of thousands of clones, roughly 94% of them appearing once. Deletions cut 1 base from V and 3 bases from J, with 6 bases between. The CDR3 contains 14 residues. CDR1 is LNHNV, CDR2 YYDKDF, per germline (reference sequence). The sample taken for sequencing was T cells isolated from PBMCs. V and J are TRBV15 and TRBJ1-4, with D perhaps matching TRBD1 (5 bases). The receptor was isolated from a human donor in good health. The CDR3 spells CATSRGQPNEKLFF. CDR3 in DNA: TGTGCCACCAGCAGAGGACAGCCTAATGAAAAACTGTTTTTT.